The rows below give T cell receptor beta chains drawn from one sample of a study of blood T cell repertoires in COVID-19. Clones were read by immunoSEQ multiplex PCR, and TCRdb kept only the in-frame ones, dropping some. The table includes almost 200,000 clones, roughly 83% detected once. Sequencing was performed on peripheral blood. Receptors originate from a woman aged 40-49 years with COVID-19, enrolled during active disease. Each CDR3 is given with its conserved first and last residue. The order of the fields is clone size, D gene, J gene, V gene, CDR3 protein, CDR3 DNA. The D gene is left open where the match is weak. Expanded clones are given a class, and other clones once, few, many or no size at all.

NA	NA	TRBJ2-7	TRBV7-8	CASSLALGTTWGEQYF	TGTGCCAGCAGCTTAGCCCTCGGGACAACCTGGGGCGAGCAGTACTTC
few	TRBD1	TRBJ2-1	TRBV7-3	CASSEGTVSNEQFF	TGTGCCAGCAGCGAAGGGACAGTTTCCAATGAGCAGTTCTTC
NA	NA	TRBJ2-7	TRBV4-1	CASSQDILQGSYEQYF	TGCGCCAGCAGCCAAGATATTCTTCAGGGGTCCTACGAGCAGTACTTC
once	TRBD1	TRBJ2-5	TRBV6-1	CASSDRTGPRETQYF	TGTGCCAGCAGTGATAGGACAGGACCGAGGGAGACCCAGTACTTC
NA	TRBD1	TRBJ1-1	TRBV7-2	CASSGIQGLGTEAFF	TGTGCCAGCAGCGGAATACAGGGGTTGGGCACTGAAGCTTTCTTT
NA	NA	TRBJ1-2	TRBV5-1	CASSILTGGSDGYTF	TGCGCCAGCAGCATATTGACGGGGGGCTCAGATGGCTACACCTTC
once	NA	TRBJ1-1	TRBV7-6	CASSLALGGTEAFF	TGTGCCAGCAGCTTAGCCCTAGGGGGCACTGAAGCTTTCTTT
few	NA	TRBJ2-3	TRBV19	CASSIVRGGGRSDTQYF	TGTGCCAGTAGTATAGTGCGCGGCGGGGGCCGCTCAGATACGCAGTATTTT
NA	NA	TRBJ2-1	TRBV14	CASSQIGSSRYNEQFF	TGTGCCAGCAGCCAAATTGGGTCTAGCCGGTACAATGAGCAGTTCTTC
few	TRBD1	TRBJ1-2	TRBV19	CASSLRTGDNYGYTF	TGTGCCAGTAGTCTCCGGACAGGGGATAACTATGGCTACACCTTC
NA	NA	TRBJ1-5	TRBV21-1	CASSKALSTRGGDSNQPQHF	TGTGCCAGCAGCAAAGCGCTCTCAACCAGGGGAGGGGATAGCAATCAGCCCCAGCATTTT
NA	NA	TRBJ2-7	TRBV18	CASSPSSGSDEQYF	TGTGCCAGCTCACCCTCCTCGGGGTCCGACGAGCAGTACTTC
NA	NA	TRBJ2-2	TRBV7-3	CASSLAGSYTGELFF	TGTGCCAGCAGCTTAGCGGGGAGTTACACCGGGGAGCTGTTTTTT
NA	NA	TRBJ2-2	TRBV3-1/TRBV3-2	CASSHEGSSTGELFF	TGTGCCAGCAGCCACGAGGGCTCGAGCACCGGGGAGCTGTTTTTT
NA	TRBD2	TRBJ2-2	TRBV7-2	CASSPGGGGWELFF	TGTGCCAGCAGCCCGGGCGGGGGGGGCTGGGAGCTGTTTTTT
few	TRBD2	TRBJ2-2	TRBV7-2	CAHPGTSGSVTGELFF	TGTGCCCACCCAGGGACTAGCGGGAGCGTTACCGGGGAGCTGTTTTTT